These T cell receptor beta chains were read from a single sample in a study of cytomegalovirus exposure and HLA in healthy donors. Sequenced by immunoSEQ multiplex PCR; TCRdb stores in-frame clones only, minus some. Of about 280,000 clones in the sample, 70% to 90% were seen once. Sample: PBMCs. These receptors were obtained from a woman between 18 and 29 years old in good health and CMV-seronegative. Both conserved end residues are part of each CDR3. A D gene is named only where the DNA matches it firmly. Size is omitted from some rows. Given values are once, few, many or a class for expanded clones.

d_call j_call clone_size v_call cdr3_aa cdr3_nt
. TRBJ1-6 few TRBV7-2 CASSLIRNSPLHF TGTGCCAGCAGCTTAATTCGGAATTCACCCCTCCACTTT
. TRBJ2-7 . TRBV19 CASSSQGLDEQYF TGTGCCAGTAGTTCACAGGGCTTGGACGAGCAGTACTTC
. TRBJ2-7 . TRBV25-1 CASSEGRYEQYF TGTGCCAGCAGTGAAGGGAGGTACGAGCAGTACTTC
. TRBJ1-2 . TRBV5-1 CASSLSALSPRGYTF TGCGCCAGCAGCTTGTCAGCGTTAAGCCCGCGGGGCTACACCTTC
. TRBJ1-2 . TRBV28 CASSLSGRYYGYTF TGTGCCAGCAGTTTAAGTGGGCGCTACTATGGCTACACCTTC
TRBD2 TRBJ2-7 once TRBV19 CASSMAGLAGGSYEQYF TGTGCCAGTAGTATGGCCGGACTAGCGGGAGGGTCCTACGAGCAGTACTTC
TRBD1 TRBJ2-7 . TRBV7-2 CASSLTGGVYEQYF TGTGCCAGCAGCTTGACAGGGGGTGTCTACGAGCAGTACTTC
. TRBJ2-7 . TRBV29-1 CSVGTLASYEQYF TGCAGCGTTGGGACACTCGCTTCCTACGAGCAGTACTTC
. TRBJ1-5 . TRBV2 CASSEQGLSNQPQHF TGTGCCAGCAGTGAACAGGGCCTTAGCAATCAGCCCCAGCATTTT
. TRBJ2-7 once TRBV5-4 CASSLAPGGGWDEQYF TGTGCCAGCAGCTTGGCCCCAGGGGGAGGTTGGGACGAGCAGTACTTC
TRBD2 TRBJ2-7 . TRBV10-3 CAISELDRTSANREQYF TGTGCCATCAGTGAGTTAGATAGGACTAGCGCCAACCGCGAGCAGTACTTC
. TRBJ2-1 once TRBV27 CASSLLGGSYNEQFF TGTGCCAGCAGTTTACTAGGGGGTTCCTACAATGAGCAGTTCTTC
TRBD1 TRBJ2-3 once TRBV19 CASSDRGTDTQYF TGTGCCAGTAGTGACAGGGGAACAGATACGCAGTATTTT
. TRBJ2-1 . TRBV5-4 CASSLLSDEQFF TGTGCCAGCAGCTTGTTGTCCGATGAGCAGTTCTTC
. TRBJ1-2 . TRBV23-1 CASSQGAGANYGYTF TGCGCCAGCAGTCAAGGGGCAGGAGCTAACTATGGCTACACCTTC
. TRBJ2-3 . TRBV7-2 CASSVLAGSTDTQYF TGTGCCAGCAGCGTCCTTGCGGGGAGCACAGATACGCAGTATTTT
TRBD1 TRBJ2-7 . TRBV10-2 CASSRQGGSGVGYEQYF TGCGCCAGCAGTAGACAGGGGGGCTCTGGAGTGGGCTACGAGCAGTACTTC
. TRBJ1-4 . TRBV5-1 CASQHGAQGPTNEKLFF TGCGCCAGCCAACATGGGGCCCAAGGCCCAACTAATGAAAAACTGTTTTTT
TRBD1 TRBJ1-4 . TRBV7-9 CASSPGDRRDEKLFF TGTGCCAGCAGCCCGGGGGACAGGAGGGATGAAAAACTGTTTTTT
. TRBJ2-7 . TRBV28 CASSPYRGSGLSYEQYF TGTGCCAGCAGCCCCTACCGAGGGAGTGGACTATCCTACGAGCAGTACTTC
TRBD1 TRBJ1-2 . TRBV28 CASSFSPGQGAYGYTF TGTGCCAGCAGTTTCTCCCCGGGACAGGGGGCGTATGGCTACACCTTC
. TRBJ2-7 . TRBV27 CASSHSGRGSYEQYF TGTGCCAGCAGCCACAGCGGGCGAGGCTCCTACGAGCAGTACTTC
. TRBJ2-7 . TRBV28 CASSSPQGRGTTEQYF TGTGCCAGCAGTTCGCCTCAGGGAAGGGGGACTACGGAGCAGTACTTC
. TRBJ2-7 . TRBV7-6 CASSLGLYGEQYF TGTGCCAGCAGCTTAGGGCTCTACGGGGAGCAGTACTTC
. TRBJ2-1 . TRBV19 CASSSFGGSGYNEQFF TGTGCCAGTAGTTCCTTTGGCGGGTCTGGGTACAATGAGCAGTTCTTC
. TRBJ2-2 . TRBV7-8 CASSLLQGTANTGELFF TGTGCCAGCAGCTTATTGCAGGGAACGGCGAACACCGGGGAGCTGTTTTTT
TRBD2 TRBJ2-3 . TRBV5-1 CASSLKTSGRRTDTQYF TGCGCCAGCAGCCTTAAGACTAGCGGGAGGCGCACAGATACGCAGTATTTT
. TRBJ2-7 . TRBV19 CASSTGGGRYEQYF TGTGCCAGTAGTACGGGCGGGGGCCGGTACGAGCAGTACTTC
. TRBJ1-2 . TRBV28 CASSTQADYGYTF TGTGCCAGCAGTACCCAGGCCGATTATGGCTACACCTTC
. TRBJ2-7 . TRBV25-1 CASSSPPTGQGPFYEQYF TGTGCCAGCAGCTCACCTCCGACCGGGCAGGGGCCGTTCTACGAGCAGTACTTC
. TRBJ2-3 . TRBV28 CASSFSPGTQYF TGTGCCAGCAGTTTTTCCCCCGGTACGCAGTATTTT
TRBD1 TRBJ1-2 few TRBV27 CASSWTGRGGYTF TGTGCCAGCAGCTGGACAGGGAGGGGAGGCTACACCTTC
TRBD2 TRBJ2-1 . TRBV27 CASSLWVAGGPNEQFF TGTGCCAGCAGTTTATGGGTAGCGGGAGGGCCTAATGAGCAGTTCTTC
. TRBJ1-3 . TRBV30 CAWRATGNSGNTIYF TGTGCCTGGAGGGCTACAGGGAACTCTGGAAACACCATATATTTT
TRBD1 TRBJ2-7 . TRBV27 CASSLSFPTGGHEQYF TGTGCCAGCAGTTTATCGTTCCCGACAGGGGGCCACGAGCAGTACTTC
TRBD2 TRBJ2-1 . TRBV5-4 CASSPHRTSGTIAYNEQFF TGTGCCAGCAGCCCCCACCGAACTAGCGGAACCATAGCGTACAATGAGCAGTTCTTC
TRBD1 TRBJ2-3 once TRBV6-1 CASRDRGTSTDTQYF TGTGCCAGCAGAGACAGGGGTACTAGCACAGATACGCAGTATTTT
. TRBJ1-6 . TRBV19 CASSVPGVYNSPLHF TGTGCCAGTAGTGTTCCAGGGGTCTATAATTCACCCCTCCACTTT
TRBD1 TRBJ1-4 . TRBV9 CASSPGTGANEKLFF TGTGCCAGCAGCCCCGGGACAGGGGCTAATGAAAAACTGTTTTTT
. TRBJ1-2 . TRBV5-1 CASTTGTGYGYTF TGCGCCAGCACTACAGGGACGGGCTATGGCTACACCTTC
. TRBJ2-1 . TRBV5-4 CASSLEGEQFF TGTGCCAGCAGCTTAGAGGGTGAGCAGTTCTTC
. TRBJ2-1 few TRBV18 CASSLYFSSYNEQFF TGTGCCAGCTCACTCTACTTTAGCTCCTACAATGAGCAGTTCTTC
. TRBJ2-7 few TRBV30 CAWSQGTYEQYF TGTGCCTGGAGTCAGGGTACCTACGAGCAGTACTTC
. TRBJ2-7 few TRBV6-5 CASSYTGVSEQYF TGTGCCAGCAGTTACACGGGGGTTAGCGAGCAGTACTTC
TRBD1 TRBJ1-2 . TRBV2 CASRTQGATSYGYTF TGTGCCAGCCGGACTCAGGGGGCTACGAGCTATGGCTACACCTTC
. TRBJ1-2 . TRBV5-6 CASSLGQEVYGYTF TGTGCCAGCAGCTTGGGACAGGAGGTCTATGGCTACACCTTC
TRBD1 TRBJ2-7 . TRBV14 CASSLTLLRDRAYEQYF TGTGCCAGCAGCCTCACTCTACTCCGGGACAGAGCATACGAGCAGTACTTC
. TRBJ1-3 few TRBV9 CASSVGGHTSGNTIYF TGTGCCAGCAGCGTAGGGGGACATACCTCTGGAAACACCATATATTTT
TRBD1 TRBJ2-1 . TRBV2 CASSTRTGGSNWNEQFF TGTGCCAGCAGTACGAGGACAGGGGGATCGAATTGGAATGAGCAGTTCTTC
. TRBJ1-4 . TRBV4-3 CASSQDQGANEKLFF TGCGCCAGCAGCCAAGACCAGGGTGCTAATGAAAAACTGTTTTTT
. TRBJ1-3 . TRBV28 CASSSSIRVGNTIYF TGTGCCAGCAGTTCATCTATCAGGGTTGGAAACACCATATATTTT
. TRBJ1-2 few TRBV28 CASTRGGNNYGYTF TGTGCCAGCACCCGGGGAGGGAATAACTATGGCTACACCTTC
TRBD1 TRBJ2-5 . TRBV2 CASAGTAQETQYF TGTGCCAGTGCCGGGACAGCCCAAGAGACCCAGTACTTC
. TRBJ1-1 . TRBV10-3 CAITKDPQNTEAFF TGTGCCATCACCAAAGATCCACAAAACACTGAAGCTTTCTTT
. TRBJ1-2 . TRBV29-1 CSVPSFGGYTF TGCAGCGTTCCGTCCTTCGGGGGCTACACCTTC
TRBD2 TRBJ2-7 . TRBV10-3 CAISRTSSGTRGYEQYF TGTGCCATCTCACGTACTAGTTCCGGGACTAGGGGTTACGAGCAGTACTTC
. TRBJ1-2 few TRBV5-1 CASSFLRLRRGYTF TGCGCCAGCAGCTTCCTAAGACTGCGACGTGGCTACACCTTC